A selection of T cell receptor beta chains follows, all from one sample in a study of CD8 T cells in ankylosing spondylitis. One entry per CDR3 protein, called by TCRdb with MiXCR from the 5' RACE reads. The sample has around 180,000 distinct CDR3 sequences; over 10% are singletons. The specimen was blood, either unsorted or a sorted T cell fraction (not recorded which). These TCRs come from a female donor with ankylosing spondylitis or in good health (not recorded which). Each CDR3 is given with its conserved first and last residue. Clone size is shown for a subset of rows, as once, few, many or a class of expanded clone.

TRBJ1-5	many	TRBV12-3/TRBV12-4	CASSLSVPMRHTYQPQHF
TRBJ2-1	many	TRBV29-1	CSARGWRGSYNEQFF
TRBJ2-5	few	TRBV6-2/TRBV6-3	CASSRLAGLQETQYF
TRBJ2-1	many	TRBV6-4	CASSDSGEGEQFF
TRBJ1-1	.	TRBV12-3/TRBV12-4	CATRGGSMNTEAFF
TRBJ2-7	many	TRBV18	CASSPTSGTGHYEQYF
TRBJ1-2	many	TRBV29-1	CSAEVWTGLDYGYTF
TRBJ2-7	few	TRBV11-2	CASSFAVTYEQYF
TRBJ2-4	many	TRBV12-3/TRBV12-4	CASRRTSGREGENIQYF
TRBJ2-1	few	TRBV5-1	CASHWTGVNEQFF
TRBJ2-1	.	TRBV29-1	CSVWRVPSYNEQFF
TRBJ2-1	.	TRBV28	CASSLGRGGEQFF
TRBJ2-1	many	TRBV5-1	CASSRGLADNEQFF
TRBJ2-3	many	TRBV12-3/TRBV12-4	CASSFRGSGSRGISSTDTQYF
TRBJ1-1	few	TRBV18	CASSRDANTEAFF
TRBJ1-1	many	TRBV7-3	CASSFRGGLGDTEAFF
TRBJ2-2	many	TRBV7-9	CAGRTGSFGELFF
TRBJ1-1	.	TRBV9	CASSVRSSNDPEAFF
TRBJ2-2	many	TRBV7-2	CASSLTGKGTGELFF
TRBJ2-7	many	TRBV7-2	CASSPDGFYEQYF
TRBJ2-1	many	TRBV29-1	CSRREGGEQFF
TRBJ2-1	few	TRBV18	CASSPPDGNEQFF
TRBJ2-1	few	TRBV12-3/TRBV12-4	CASSLTLAGRGYNEQFF
TRBJ2-7	many	TRBV7-8	CASSLRGGAGPSYEQYF
TRBJ2-1	many	TRBV5-1	CASSLGQGLHNEQFF
TRBJ2-1	many	TRBV20-1	CSATSGGGSSYNEQFF